Below, 10 T cell receptor beta chains from the same sample are listed, as sequenced in a study of T cells in Graves' hyperthyroidism and ophthalmopathy (dated by TCRdb to the late 2010s). The method was multiplex PCR. Data came from an Illumina HiSeq 2000. Amplification of TCR beta CDR3 regions was carried out from RNA transcripts. The first round of RT-PCR for the TCR CDR3 was performed with the HTBI primer set and the Qiagen OneStep RT-PCR kit. The public reads were reprocessed in TCRdb via fastp at Q25 and MiXCR, keeping in-frame beta chains. Identical CDR3 proteins give one entry, which carries the most common genes and DNA. The table for this sample lists about 290,000 distinct CDR3 sequences; 10% to 15% of them were counted only once. The ten biggest clones cover 7.8% of the sample. The sequencing input was blood. Receptors were obtained from a woman aged 30 to 39 with Graves' hyperthyroidism that later progressed to Graves' ophthalmopathy.

At least ten counts were recorded for this clonotype. J is TRBJ2-3 and V is TRBV12-3 or TRBV12-4, with 7 bases matching TRBD2. The CDR3 has 16 amino acids. The V gene end was trimmed by 4 bases and the J gene end by 1 base; junction bases not matched to a gene: 8. CDR3 loop: CASSYRSAGGTDTQYF. DNA for the CDR3: TGTGCCAGCAGTTATCGCTCCGCGGGAGGCACAGATACGCAGTATTTT.

At least ten counts were recorded for this clonotype. The V gene is TRBV27, the J gene TRBJ2-2; TRBD2 aligns across 7 bases. CDR1 is MNHEY, CDR2 SMNVEV, per germline (reference sequence). CDR3 length: 16 residues. Trimming took 3 bases from V and 6 from J; bases not matched to a gene: 10. CDR3 loop: CASSLFGLGKAGELFF. CDR3 in DNA: TGTGCCAGCAGTTTGTTTGGACTAGGCAAGGCCGGGGAGCTGTTTTTT.

The table lists this clonotype with a few counts. The V call is TRBV3-1, the J call TRBJ2-1; either TRBD1 or TRBD2 may supply D (6 bases each). Per the germline V gene, CDR1 is LGHDT and CDR2 is YNNKEL (reference sequence). With 6 bases removed from V and 1 base from J, the gap between germline ends came to 22 bases. This CDR3 is built from 18 residues. The CDR3 sequence: CASSFRRGRVLSYNEQFF. The CDR3 bases are TGTGCCAGCAGTTTCAGACGGGGGCGGGTACTATCCTACAATGAGCAGTTCTTC.

At least ten counts were recorded for this clonotype. This chain connects TRBV28 to TRBJ2-7; 10 bases agree with TRBD2. Germline V gene data show CDR1 as MDHEN and CDR2 as SYDVKM. This CDR3 contains 16 residues. Trimming removed 5 bases from V and 6 bases from J; junction bases left unmatched: 13. The CDR3 DNA is TGTGCCAGCAGTACCCCCTCGGCTAGCGGGAGAGGCGAGCAGTACTTC. Residues: CASSTPSASGRGEQYF.

As for this clonotype: This could be a read error, since a much larger clone is one nucleotide away. The gene calls are TRBV11-2 and TRBJ1-2; D unresolved. V gave up 2 bases and J gave up 4 bases, with 17 bases separating them. Per germline, CDR1 SGHAT and CDR2 FQNNGV. The CDR3 consists of 16 residues. The CDR3 coding sequence is TGTGCCAGCAGCTTACCATTAAAGGACGGATCCTATGGCTACACCTTC. Translating gives CASSLPLKDGSYGYTF. Using reference TRBV11-2 and TRBJ1-2 for the parts outside the CDR3, the full variable domain is EAGVAQSPRYKIIEKRQSVAFWCNPISGHATLYWYQQILGQGPKLLIQFQNNGVVDDSQLPKDRFSAERLKGVDSTLKIQPAKLEDSAVYLCASSLPLKDGSYGYTFGSGTRLTVV.

This chain joins TRBV7-3 and TRBJ2-7, with D possibly TRBD1 on 6 matching bases. Deletions cut 5 bases from V and 6 bases from J, with 17 bases between. Germline CDR1 reads SGHTA; CDR2 reads FQGTGA. The CDR3 extends over 14 amino acids. As DNA, the CDR3 is TGTGCCAGCAGCCCTATCCCACAGGGCTCCGAGCAGTACTTC. It codes for CASSPIPQGSEQYF.

This clonotype was counted many times. The chain recombines TRBV20-1 with TRBJ2-7; 12 positions agree with TRBD1. With 7 bases clipped from V and 7 bases from J, the junction kept 8 bases outside the gene matches. CDR3 size: 13 residues. Germline values: CDR1 DFQATT, CDR2 SNEGSKA (reference sequence). CDR3 DNA: TGCAGTGTTCCTTGGGACAGGGGGCGAGAGCAGTACTTC. Its translation: CSVPWDRGREQYF.

This clonotype has more than one count but fewer than ten. The CDR3 here is CASSLELADSPYNEQFF. Here the CDR3 DNA reads TGTGCCAGCAGCTTAGAACTAGCGGACAGCCCCTACAATGAGCAGTTCTTC. The chain carries TRBV11-2 and TRBJ2-1; 8 positions agree with TRBD2. J was trimmed by 2 bases and V by 0 bases; bases with no gene match: 6. Germline CDR1 SGHAT, CDR2 FQNNGV. This CDR3 spans 17 amino acids.

This rearrangement joins TRBV19 to TRBJ2-1; possibly TRBD2 for D (7 bases). V lost 3 bases to trimming and J lost 8 bases, with 8 bases between them. Germline CDR1 is LNHDA and CDR2 is SQIVND (reference sequence). This CDR3 comprises 12 residues. CDR3 amino acids: CASSMRGHEQFF. In DNA form, the CDR3 reads TGTGCCAGTAGTATGCGGGGGCATGAGCAGTTCTTC.

The sample holds many counts of this clonotype. The chain links TRBV6-1 to TRBJ2-7, with 7 nucleotides matching TRBD2. Trimming at V came to 4 bases and at J to 2 bases, leaving 8 bases not matched to a gene. CDR1 is MNHNS, CDR2 SASEGT, per germline. The length of the CDR3 is 15 residues. The CDR3 DNA follows: TGTGCCAGCAGTGGGGAGGGTACCGGGGCCTACGAGCAGTACTTC. Protein product: CASSGEGTGAYEQYF.